These 25 T cell receptor beta chains came from one sample sequenced in a study of shared clonotypes between healthy human individuals. The method was immunoSEQ multiplex PCR; TCRdb's version includes in-frame clones alone and lacks a portion of them. Of under 2,500,000 clones in the sample, more than 90% were seen once. Sequencing was performed on naive CD4+ T cells sorted from blood. Sample subset: CD45RA+ positively selected. These receptors originate from a man aged 18-30 years in good health.

The chain carries TRBV29-1 and TRBJ2-7; 9 bases are a match to TRBD2. The CDR3 is 12 residues long. J lost 4 bases, V lost 5 bases, and 3 bases had no gene match. Germline V gene data show CDR1 as SQVTM and CDR2 as ANQGSEA. The CDR3 nucleotides are TGCAGCGTTTGGACTAGCGTATACGAGCAGTACTTC. This sequence encodes CSVWTSVYEQYF.

Comment on this clone: The same CDR3 arises from other DNA sequences in this sample as well. Here the CDR3 reads CASSQDGGNYGYTF. In DNA form, the CDR3 reads TGCGCCAGCAGCCAAGATGGAGGGAACTATGGCTACACCTTC. The rearrangement links TRBV4-1 to TRBJ1-2; D ambiguous. With 0 bases removed from V and 2 bases from J, the gap between germline ends came to 7 bases. Germline V gene lookup returns CDR1 MGHRA and CDR2 YSYEKL. The CDR3 is 14 amino acids.

The V and J genes are TRBV5-5 and TRBJ1-4, with D perhaps TRBD1 (5 bases). Germline V gene lookup returns CDR1 SGHKS and CDR2 YYEKEE (reference sequence). The V and J ends lost 3 bases and 4 bases respectively, with 16 bases between them. The CDR3 sequence is 16 residues long. The CDR3 reads CASSSIPGTDNEKLFF. The CDR3 nucleotides read TGTGCCAGCAGCTCAATTCCCGGGACGGATAATGAAAAACTGTTTTTT.

This chain connects TRBV2 to TRBJ2-1; D could derive from TRBD1 or TRBD2 (6 bases each). V shed 8 bases and J shed 11 bases, with 22 bases lying between them. Germline-derived CDR1 and CDR2 are SNHLY and FYNNEI. The length of the CDR3 is 14 residues. CDR3 sequence reads: CASGPERRGEKQFF. The CDR3 bases are TGTGCCAGCGGTCCGGAGCGGAGGGGGGAAAAGCAGTTCTTC.

This clone occurred once. This chain uses TRBV6-1 with TRBJ2-3; tentatively, D is TRBD1 or TRBD2 (5 bases each). CDR1 and CDR2 from the germline V gene are MNHNS and SASEGT. Trimming pared 7 bases from V and 3 bases from J, leaving 8 bases between. The CDR3 is 12 residues long. This chain's CDR3 is CASTGTTDTQYF. In DNA form, the CDR3 reads TGTGCCAGCACCGGGACGACAGATACGCAGTATTTT.

J is TRBJ2-7 and V is TRBV30; D is uncertain. This CDR3 comprises 13 residues. Between the trimmed V and J ends, which lost 0 bases and 3 bases, there was a span of 9 bases. Per the germline V gene, CDR1 is GTSNPN and CDR2 is SVGIG (reference sequence). Here the CDR3 DNA reads TGTGCCTGGAGTGTATTCCCCAACTACGAGCAGTACTTC. It yields the protein CAWSVFPNYEQYF.

The chain couples TRBV5-5 to TRBJ1-2; 8 nucleotides match TRBD1. CDR3 length: 16 amino acids. V dropped 0 bases and J dropped 0; count of bases not matched to a gene: 4. Germline CDR1 SGHKS, CDR2 YYEKEE (reference sequence). The CDR3 is CASSLAGTGANYGYTF. CDR3 bases: TGTGCCAGCAGCTTGGCGGGGACAGGAGCTAACTATGGCTACACCTTC.

CDR3 coding DNA: TGTGCCAGCCGTTGGCAGCAGGCTGGCTACACCTTC. Translating gives CASRWQQAGYTF. The chain joins TRBV21-1 to TRBJ1-2; the DNA was not used to check the table's D call, TRBD1. TRBV21-1 is a recognized pseudogene. The length of the CDR3 is 12 residues.

This clone appeared a single time. The J gene is TRBJ2-5, the V gene TRBV11-2; D unclear. The V gene's germline CDR1 is SGHAT and CDR2 FQNNGV. CDR3 size: 13 residues. Trimming removed 0 bases at V and 4 bases at J, with 6 bases between. CDR3 nucleotides: TGTGCCAGCAGCTTAGATTCCGGAGAGACCCAGTACTTC. It codes for CASSLDSGETQYF. Combining the CDR3 with reference TRBV11-2 and TRBJ2-5 gives the whole variable domain EAGVAQSPRYKIIEKRQSVAFWCNPISGHATLYWYQQILGQGPKLLIQFQNNGVVDDSQLPKDRFSAERLKGVDSTLKIQPAKLEDSAVYLCASSLDSGETQYFGPGTRLLVL.

This chain uses TRBV6-1 with TRBJ2-7; the D gene could be TRBD1 or TRBD2 (5 bases each). V was pared by 2 bases and J by 7 bases, with 12 bases between. Germline V gene lookup returns CDR1 MNHNS and CDR2 SASEGT. This CDR3 spans 13 amino acids. The CDR3 spells CASSETGLGEQYF. Here the CDR3 DNA reads TGTGCCAGCAGTGAAACAGGACTGGGGGAGCAGTACTTC.

The chain uses TRBV6-1 and TRBJ2-7; D tentatively fits TRBD1 or TRBD2 (6 bases each). The CDR3 has 22 amino acids. V lost 2 bases and J 0 bases, leaving 32 bases between the germline ends. The germline CDR1 and CDR2 sequences are MNHNS and SASEGT. In nucleotides, the CDR3 is TGTGCCAGCAGTGAACGTGTGGGGGGTAGGACAGCGTCGTCCGTGAGCTCCTACGAGCAGTACTTC. Its translation: CASSERVGGRTASSVSSYEQYF.

The rearrangement links TRBV10-3 to TRBJ2-4; possibly TRBD2 for D (6 bases). The ends were cut back, 11 bases at V and 3 bases at J, with 14 bases in the middle. CDR3 length: 13 amino acids. The germline CDR1 and CDR2 sequences are ENHRY and SYGVKD. The CDR3 sequence: CASQASDKNIQYF. The CDR3 DNA sequence: TGTGCCTCCCAGGCTAGCGACAAAAACATTCAGTACTTC.

The chain combines TRBV19 with TRBJ2-7; a weak D match, TRBD2 (6 bases). This CDR3 is built from 16 residues. Germline V gene data show CDR1 as LNHDA and CDR2 as SQIVND (reference sequence). Between the trimmed V and J ends, which lost 4 bases and 6 bases, there was a span of 22 bases. CDR3 DNA sequence: TGTGCCAGTAGTAGGCGGGGCTATCAAGAGTCTTTCGAGCAGTACTTC. This gives the protein CASSRRGYQESFEQYF.

The rearrangement links TRBV19 to TRBJ2-1, with 9 bases that match TRBD1. There are 15 residues in the CDR3. Germline CDR1 reads LNHDA; CDR2 reads SQIVND (reference sequence). J was trimmed by 5 bases and V by 1 base; bases with no gene match: 3. As DNA, the CDR3 is TGTGCCAGTAGTATAGGACAGGGGGTTAACAATGAGCAGTTCTTC. As protein: CASSIGQGVNNEQFF.

This rearrangement joins TRBV6-1 to TRBJ1-3; weak D call: TRBD1 (5 bases). The CDR3 runs 14 residues. V was pared by 2 bases and J by 10 bases, with 15 bases between. From germline, CDR1 is MNHNS and CDR2 SASEGT. The CDR3 loop reads CASSEMGSSGTIYF. The CDR3 coding sequence is TGTGCCAGCAGTGAAATGGGGAGTTCAGGGACCATATATTTT.

The rearrangement joins TRBV5-1 to TRBJ2-1, with D hard to call. Trimming shortened V by 1 base and J by 9 bases, and 14 bases separated the two germline ends. CDR3 length: 14 amino acids. Germline V gives CDR1 SGHRS, CDR2 YFSETQ. The CDR3 is CASSLSLGYGEQFF. In nucleotides, the CDR3 is TGCGCCAGCAGCTTGTCTCTAGGGTACGGTGAGCAGTTCTTC.

The rearrangement links TRBV11-2 to TRBJ1-4; D not certain. The CDR3 runs 15 residues. Deletions cut 2 bases from V and 5 bases from J, with 12 bases between. Germline CDR1 reads SGHAT; CDR2 reads FQNNGV. The CDR3 region has the DNA TGTGCCAGCAGCTTATACTTAGGGCCCAATGAAAAACTGTTTTTT. Its protein product is CASSLYLGPNEKLFF. Variable domain in full (rest from reference TRBV11-2 and TRBJ1-4): EAGVAQSPRYKIIEKRQSVAFWCNPISGHATLYWYQQILGQGPKLLIQFQNNGVVDDSQLPKDRFSAERLKGVDSTLKIQPAKLEDSAVYLCASSLYLGPNEKLFFGSGTQLSVL.

This sequence joins TRBV18 and TRBJ2-3, with D possibly TRBD2 on 6 matching bases. The V gene's germline CDR1 is KGHSH and CDR2 LQKENI. The ends were cut back, 3 bases at V and 1 base at J, with 11 bases in the middle. The CDR3 totals 15 residues. The CDR3 region has the DNA TGTGCCAGCTCACCGGGGCGGGATGGCACAGATACGCAGTATTTT. It encodes CASSPGRDGTDTQYF.

With respect to this clone: Within the sample, other DNA sequences also encode this same CDR3. Here the CDR3 DNA reads TGCGCCAGCAGCCCCGGACAGGGGAATGGCTACACCTTC. It yields the protein CASSPGQGNGYTF. The chain has TRBV5-1 and TRBJ1-2, with 9 bases matching TRBD1. The V gene's germline CDR1 is SGHRS and CDR2 YFSETQ. The ends lost 4 bases at V and 6 bases at J; junction bases unmatched: 4. The CDR3 contains 13 residues.

The gene calls are TRBV9 and TRBJ2-2, with TRBD2 matching 7 bases. This CDR3 has 16 amino acids. V shed 4 bases, J shed 1 base, and the junction held 7 bases outside the gene matches. Looked up from germline, CDR1 is SGDLS and CDR2 is YYNGEE. The CDR3 is CASSPLGGGNTGELFF. In nucleotides, the CDR3 is TGTGCCAGCAGCCCCCTCGGCGGGGGGAACACCGGGGAGCTGTTTTTT.

This rearrangement joins TRBV15 to TRBJ2-4, with a possible D match to TRBD1 (6 bases). Germline CDR1 LNHNV, CDR2 YYDKDF (reference sequence). The ends were cut back, 3 bases at V and 0 bases at J, with 15 bases in the middle. The CDR3 is made up of 17 amino acids. The CDR3 here is CATSSEPLGGAKNIQYF. As DNA, the CDR3 is TGTGCCACCAGCAGTGAACCCCTAGGGGGAGCCAAAAACATTCAGTACTTC.

The chain couples TRBV12-2 to TRBJ2-1; the listed D gene, TRBD2, was not tested against the DNA. TRBV12-2 is classified as a pseudogene. This CDR3 spans 14 amino acids. The CDR3 DNA reads as TGTGCAAGTCGCTTCCCTAGCTCCTACAATGAGCAGTTCTTC. The encoded protein is CASRFPSSYNEQFF.

This chain uses TRBV6-1 with TRBJ1-2; a possible D gene is TRBD1 (5 bases). The germline gives CDR1 MNHNS, CDR2 SASEGT. This CDR3 has 15 amino acids. Trimming cost V 4 bases and J 3 bases, with 15 bases left between them. The CDR3 DNA is TGTGCCAGCAGTGTTCGGGACCGGGGGGACTATGGCTACACCTTC. Protein product: CASSVRDRGDYGYTF.

This chain connects TRBV2 to TRBJ2-3; 7 bases are a match to TRBD1. CDR1 and CDR2 (germline): SNHLY, FYNNEI. V trimming: 10 bases; J trimming: 1 base; junction bases outside the gene matches: 11. There are 15 residues in the CDR3. The chain's CDR3 is CATQGQGVGTDTQYF. CDR3 DNA sequence: TGTGCCACCCAAGGTCAGGGGGTCGGCACAGATACGCAGTATTTT.

V and J are TRBV2 and TRBJ2-5; D gene uncertain. Germline lookup yields CDR1 SNHLY and CDR2 FYNNEI. The V and J ends lost 4 bases and 2 bases respectively, with 8 bases between them. CDR3 size: 13 residues. The CDR3 DNA sequence: TGTGCCAGCAGTGTGCAGGAGCAAGAGACCCAGTACTTC. It translates to CASSVQEQETQYF.